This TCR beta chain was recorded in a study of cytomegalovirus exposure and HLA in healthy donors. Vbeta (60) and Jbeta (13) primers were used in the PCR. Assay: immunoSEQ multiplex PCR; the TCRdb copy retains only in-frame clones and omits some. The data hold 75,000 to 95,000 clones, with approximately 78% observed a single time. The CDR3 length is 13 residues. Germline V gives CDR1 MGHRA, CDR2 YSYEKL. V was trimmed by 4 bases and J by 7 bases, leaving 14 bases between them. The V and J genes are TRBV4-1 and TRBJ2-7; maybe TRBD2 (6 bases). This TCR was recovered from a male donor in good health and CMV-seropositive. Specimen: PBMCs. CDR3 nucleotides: TGCGCCAGCAGCCTGCGGGGAACGAGGGAGCAGTACTTC. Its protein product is CASSLRGTREQYF.